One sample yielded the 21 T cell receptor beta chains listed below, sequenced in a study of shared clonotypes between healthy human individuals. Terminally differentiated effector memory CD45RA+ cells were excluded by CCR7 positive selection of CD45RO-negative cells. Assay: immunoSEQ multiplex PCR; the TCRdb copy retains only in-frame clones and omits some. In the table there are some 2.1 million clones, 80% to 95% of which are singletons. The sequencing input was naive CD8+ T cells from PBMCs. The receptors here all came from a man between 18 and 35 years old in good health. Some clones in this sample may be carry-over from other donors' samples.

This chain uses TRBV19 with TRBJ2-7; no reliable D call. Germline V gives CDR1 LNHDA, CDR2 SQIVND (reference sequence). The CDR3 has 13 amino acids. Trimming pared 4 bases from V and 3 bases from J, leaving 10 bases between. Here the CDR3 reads CASSTRLNYEQYF. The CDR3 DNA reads TGTGCCAGTAGTACAAGGTTGAACTACGAGCAGTACTTC.

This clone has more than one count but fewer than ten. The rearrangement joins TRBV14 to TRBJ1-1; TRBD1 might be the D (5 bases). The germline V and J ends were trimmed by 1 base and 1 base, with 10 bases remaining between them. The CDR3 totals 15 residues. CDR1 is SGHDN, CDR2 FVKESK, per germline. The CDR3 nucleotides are TGTGCCAGCAGCCAAGTCCAGGGACGGAACACTGAAGCTTTCTTT. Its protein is CASSQVQGRNTEAFF.

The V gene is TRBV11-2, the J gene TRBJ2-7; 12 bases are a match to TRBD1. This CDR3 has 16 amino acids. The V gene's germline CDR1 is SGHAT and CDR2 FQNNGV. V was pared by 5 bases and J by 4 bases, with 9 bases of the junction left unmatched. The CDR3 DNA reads TGTGCCAGCAGCACGCCGGGACAGGGGGCGCCTTACGAGCAGTACTTC. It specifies CASSTPGQGAPYEQYF.

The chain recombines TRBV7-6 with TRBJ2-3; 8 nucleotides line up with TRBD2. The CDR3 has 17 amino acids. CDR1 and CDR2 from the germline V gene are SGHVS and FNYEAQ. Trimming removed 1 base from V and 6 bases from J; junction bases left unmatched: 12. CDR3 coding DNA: TGTGCCAGCAGCTTAGAGGTAGCGGGATTGTTAGGGGATACGCAGTATTTT. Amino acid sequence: CASSLEVAGLLGDTQYF.

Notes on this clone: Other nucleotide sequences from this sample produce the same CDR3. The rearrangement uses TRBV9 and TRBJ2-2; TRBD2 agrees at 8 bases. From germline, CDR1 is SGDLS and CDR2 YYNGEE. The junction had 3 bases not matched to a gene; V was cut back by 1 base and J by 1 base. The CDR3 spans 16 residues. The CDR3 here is CASSVPLAGNTGELFF. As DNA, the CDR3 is TGTGCCAGCAGCGTACCGCTAGCGGGGAACACCGGGGAGCTGTTTTTT. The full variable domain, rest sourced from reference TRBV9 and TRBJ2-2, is DSGVTQTPKHLITATGQRVTLRCSPRSGDLSVYWYQQSLDQGLQFLIQYYNGEERAKGNILERFSAQQFPDLHSELNLSSLELGDSALYFCASSVPLAGNTGELFFGEGSRLTVL.

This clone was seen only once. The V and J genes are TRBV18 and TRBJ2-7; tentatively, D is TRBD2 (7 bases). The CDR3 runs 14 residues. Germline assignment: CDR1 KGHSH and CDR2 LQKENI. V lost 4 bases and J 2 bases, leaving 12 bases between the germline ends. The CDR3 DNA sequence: TGTGCCAGCTCACTGGGGGGGCGCGCCTACGAGCAGTACTTC. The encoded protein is CASSLGGRAYEQYF.

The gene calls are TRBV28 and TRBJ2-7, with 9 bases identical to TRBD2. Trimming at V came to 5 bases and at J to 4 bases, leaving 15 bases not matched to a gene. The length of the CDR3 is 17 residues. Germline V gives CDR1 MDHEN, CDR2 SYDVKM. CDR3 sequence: CASSRPNFSGRAYEQYF. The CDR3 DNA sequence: TGTGCCAGCAGTCGACCCAACTTTAGCGGGAGAGCTTACGAGCAGTACTTC.

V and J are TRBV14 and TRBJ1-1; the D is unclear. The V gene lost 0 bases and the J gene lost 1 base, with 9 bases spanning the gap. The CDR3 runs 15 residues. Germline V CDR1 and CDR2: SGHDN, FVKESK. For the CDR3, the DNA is TGTGCCAGCAGCCAAGAAGATTCGGGGAACACTGAAGCTTTCTTT. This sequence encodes CASSQEDSGNTEAFF.

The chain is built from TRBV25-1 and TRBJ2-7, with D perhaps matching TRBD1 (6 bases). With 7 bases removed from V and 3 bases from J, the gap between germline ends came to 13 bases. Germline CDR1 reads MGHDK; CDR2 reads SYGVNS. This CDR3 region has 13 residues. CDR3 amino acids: CASTRTGFYEQYF. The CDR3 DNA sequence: TGTGCCAGCACCAGAACAGGGTTCTACGAGCAGTACTTC.

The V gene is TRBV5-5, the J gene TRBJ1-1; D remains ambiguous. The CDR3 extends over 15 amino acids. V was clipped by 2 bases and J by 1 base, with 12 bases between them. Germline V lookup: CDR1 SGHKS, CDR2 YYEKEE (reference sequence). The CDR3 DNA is TGTGCCAGCAGCTTCGGAAGGGCGGGGAACACTGAAGCTTTCTTT. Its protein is CASSFGRAGNTEAFF.

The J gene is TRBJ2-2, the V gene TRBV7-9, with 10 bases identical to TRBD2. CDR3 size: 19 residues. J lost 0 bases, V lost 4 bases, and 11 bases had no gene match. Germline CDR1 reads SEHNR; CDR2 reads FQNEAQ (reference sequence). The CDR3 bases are TGTGCCAGCAGCTCACCCCGGACTAGCGGAGGCACGAACACCGGGGAGCTGTTTTTT. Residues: CASSSPRTSGGTNTGELFF.

The CDR3 DNA follows: TGTGCCAGCAGCCATCCTAGGGGATTGGGCTATGGCTACACCTTC. Its protein is CASSHPRGLGYGYTF. The chain uses TRBV4-2 and TRBJ1-2; D might be TRBD1 (5 bases). Trimming pared 3 bases from V and 4 bases from J, leaving 15 bases between. The CDR3 covers 15 residues. Germline V gene lookup returns CDR1 LGHNA and CDR2 YNFKEQ.

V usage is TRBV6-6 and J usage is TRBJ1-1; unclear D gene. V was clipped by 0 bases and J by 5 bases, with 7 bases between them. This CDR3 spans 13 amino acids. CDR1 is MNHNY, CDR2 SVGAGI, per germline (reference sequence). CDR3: CASSYSERTEAFF. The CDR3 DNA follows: TGTGCCAGCAGTTACTCGGAGAGAACTGAAGCTTTCTTT.

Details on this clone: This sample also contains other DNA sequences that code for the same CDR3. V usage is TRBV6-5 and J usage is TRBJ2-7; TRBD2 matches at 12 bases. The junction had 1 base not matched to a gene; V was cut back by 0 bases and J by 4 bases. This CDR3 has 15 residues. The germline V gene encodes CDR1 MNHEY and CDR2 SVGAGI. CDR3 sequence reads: CASSYSTSGSYEQYF. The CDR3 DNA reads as TGTGCCAGCAGTTACTCGACTAGCGGGAGTTACGAGCAGTACTTC.

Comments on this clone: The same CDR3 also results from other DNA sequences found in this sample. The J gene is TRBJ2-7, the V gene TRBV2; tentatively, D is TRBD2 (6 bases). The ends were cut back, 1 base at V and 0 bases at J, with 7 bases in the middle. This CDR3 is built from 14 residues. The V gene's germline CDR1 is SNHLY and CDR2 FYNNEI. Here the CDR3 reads CASSEVGGSYEQYF. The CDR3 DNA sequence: TGTGCCAGCAGTGAAGTGGGAGGCTCCTACGAGCAGTACTTC. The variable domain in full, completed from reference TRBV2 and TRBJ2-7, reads EPEVTQTPSHQVTQMGQEVILRCVPISNHLYFYWYRQILGQKVEFLVSFYNNEISEKSEIFDDQFSVERPDGSNFTLKIRSTKLEDSAMYFCASSEVGGSYEQYFGPGTRLTVT.

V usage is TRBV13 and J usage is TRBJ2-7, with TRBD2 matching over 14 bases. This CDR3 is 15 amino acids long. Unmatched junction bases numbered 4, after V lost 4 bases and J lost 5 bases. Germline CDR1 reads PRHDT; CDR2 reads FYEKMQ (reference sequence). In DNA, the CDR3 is TGTGCCAGCAGCTCCCAGGGACTAGCGGGGGACGAGCAGTACTTC. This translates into CASSSQGLAGDEQYF.

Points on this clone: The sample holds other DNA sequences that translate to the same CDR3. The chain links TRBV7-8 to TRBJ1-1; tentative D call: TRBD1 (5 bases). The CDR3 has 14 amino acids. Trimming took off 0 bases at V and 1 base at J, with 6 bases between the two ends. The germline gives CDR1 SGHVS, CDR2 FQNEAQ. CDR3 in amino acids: CASSLAGGNTEAFF. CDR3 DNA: TGTGCCAGCAGCTTAGCCGGGGGGAACACTGAAGCTTTCTTT. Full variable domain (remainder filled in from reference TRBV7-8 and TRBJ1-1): GAGVSQSPRYKVAKRGQDVALRCDPISGHVSLFWYQQALGQGPEFLTYFQNEAQLDKSGLPSDRFFAERPEGSVSTLKIQRTQQEDSAVYLCASSLAGGNTEAFFGQGTRLTVV.

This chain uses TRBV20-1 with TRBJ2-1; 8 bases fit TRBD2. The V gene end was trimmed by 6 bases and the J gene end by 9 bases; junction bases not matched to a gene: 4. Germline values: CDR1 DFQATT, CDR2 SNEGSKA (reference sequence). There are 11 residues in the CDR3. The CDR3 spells CSAITSGEQFF. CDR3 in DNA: TGCAGTGCGATCACTAGCGGTGAGCAGTTCTTC.

CDR3 sequence (DNA): TGTGCCAGCAGCCCAGGGGGAAGGACTGAAGCTTTCTTT. It encodes CASSPGGRTEAFF. The chain couples TRBV28 to TRBJ1-1, with 7 bases fitting TRBD1. The CDR3 sequence is 13 residues long. The junction had 6 bases not matched to a gene; V was cut back by 6 bases and J by 5 bases. Germline assignment: CDR1 MDHEN and CDR2 SYDVKM.

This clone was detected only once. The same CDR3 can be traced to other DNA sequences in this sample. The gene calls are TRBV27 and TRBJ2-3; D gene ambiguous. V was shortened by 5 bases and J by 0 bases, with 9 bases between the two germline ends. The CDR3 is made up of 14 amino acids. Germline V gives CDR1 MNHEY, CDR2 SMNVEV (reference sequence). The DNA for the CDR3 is TGTGCCAGCAGTCTTCGGGCTAGCACAGATACGCAGTATTTT. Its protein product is CASSLRASTDTQYF.

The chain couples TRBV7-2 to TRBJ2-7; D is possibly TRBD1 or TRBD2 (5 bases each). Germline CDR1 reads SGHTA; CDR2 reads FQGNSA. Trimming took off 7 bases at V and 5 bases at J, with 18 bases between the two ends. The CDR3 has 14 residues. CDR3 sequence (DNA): TGTGCCAGCACAGTGAGGGGCCTACTGGACGAGCAGTACTTC. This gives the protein CASTVRGLLDEQYF.